This TCR beta chain was sequenced for a study of glioma-infiltrating T cells. Trimming removed 0 bases at V and 5 bases at J, with 17 bases between. CDR3 length equals 17 residues. Germline CDR1 and CDR2: LGHDT and YNNKEL (reference sequence). Using RNA template, CDR3s of TCR alpha and beta were amplified with iRepertoire arm-PCR. For one-step reverse transcription and amplification, about 85-400 ng of tissue mRNA or PBMC total RNA was used. Via MiXCR, TCRdb re-called the multiplex PCR reads, giving one row per CDR3 protein. The table includes about 140,000 distinct CDR3 sequences, about two fifths detected once. In regard to this clonotype: Its antigen is still unknown.

General study results and limits: Tissue and blood shared very few CDR3 sequences. Tissue-blood divergence was below expectation in non-neoplastic patients, above in gliomas.

The sequencing sample was made of glioma tissue, nonneoplastic brain tissue, or PBMCs (not recorded which). The receptor comes from a human donor with low-grade glioma or glioblastoma, undergoing nonglioma brain surgery, or in good health (not recorded which). The V and J genes are TRBV3-1 and TRBJ2-1, with D perhaps TRBD1 (5 bases). The CDR3 loop reads CASSQDYGRWGDNEQFF. DNA for the CDR3: TGTGCCAGCAGCCAAGATTACGGGCGATGGGGCGACAATGAGCAGTTCTTC.